The T cell receptor beta chain under discussion was sequenced for a study of blood T cells in healthy people across ages. About the research overall: About one barcoded beta molecule per two T cells came from capture by template switching.

Primed by a sample-barcoded 5' primer and a J-beta primer mix, a second PCR proceeded for about 7 to 12 cycles. Each of the samples gave a minimum of 2.5 million paired-end reads that contained CDR3. Using its own MiXCR run on the 5' RACE reads, TCRdb lists one record per CDR3 protein. The table records approximately 800,000 distinct CDR3 sequences, about 62% of them present only once. Study-wide results and limits: Both naive CD4+ cell counts and diversity were greater in long-lived donors than in aged donors. Per-million-T-cell TCR beta diversity fell roughly linearly with age.

The germline V gene encodes CDR1 MNHEY and CDR2 SVGAGI. The CDR3 consists of 14 residues. V was pared by 6 bases and J by 3 bases, with 4 bases of the junction left unmatched. As regards this clonotype: The target antigen is unknown.

The chain recombines TRBV6-5 with TRBJ2-1; 8 nucleotides line up with TRBD1. The clonotype was recovered from a man aged 25-40 years in good health. The sample was blood. CDR3 in amino acids: CASSKTGVYNEQFF. For the CDR3, the DNA is TGTGCCAGCAGCAAGACAGGGGTCTACAATGAGCAGTTCTTC.